One and the same sample provided the 2 T cell receptor beta chains below, sequenced in a study of OX40 agonist ivuxolimab in advanced cancers. Sequencing used immunoSEQ multiplex PCR; TCRdb keeps in-frame clones, though not all of them. The sample lists approximately 110,000 clones; just under 95% were seen once. Sequenced here: CD4+ or CD8+ T cells sorted from blood, sampled in a trial of the OX40 agonist ivuxolimab. These receptors were taken from an adult with an advanced solid tumor such as melanoma, head and neck, liver or kidney cancer.

The chain combines TRBV7-2 with TRBJ2-7, with 10 positions matching TRBD2. The germline V gene encodes CDR1 SGHTA and CDR2 FQGNSA. Germline trimming cut 1 base from V and 7 bases from J; bases unmatched to any gene: 4. The CDR3 consists of 14 residues. The CDR3 region is CASSLEREGVEQYF. DNA of the CDR3: TGTGCCAGCAGCTTAGAGCGGGAGGGAGTAGAGCAGTACTTC.

The chain employs TRBV30 and TRBJ2-1; 10 nucleotides match TRBD2. The CDR3 runs 15 residues. From germline, CDR1 is GTSNPN and CDR2 SVGIG (reference sequence). J gave up 5 bases and V 2 bases, and 6 bases lay outside the gene matches. CDR3 amino acids: CAWSFPAGGNNEQFF. The CDR3 DNA reads TGTGCCTGGAGTTTCCCAGCGGGAGGGAACAATGAGCAGTTCTTC.